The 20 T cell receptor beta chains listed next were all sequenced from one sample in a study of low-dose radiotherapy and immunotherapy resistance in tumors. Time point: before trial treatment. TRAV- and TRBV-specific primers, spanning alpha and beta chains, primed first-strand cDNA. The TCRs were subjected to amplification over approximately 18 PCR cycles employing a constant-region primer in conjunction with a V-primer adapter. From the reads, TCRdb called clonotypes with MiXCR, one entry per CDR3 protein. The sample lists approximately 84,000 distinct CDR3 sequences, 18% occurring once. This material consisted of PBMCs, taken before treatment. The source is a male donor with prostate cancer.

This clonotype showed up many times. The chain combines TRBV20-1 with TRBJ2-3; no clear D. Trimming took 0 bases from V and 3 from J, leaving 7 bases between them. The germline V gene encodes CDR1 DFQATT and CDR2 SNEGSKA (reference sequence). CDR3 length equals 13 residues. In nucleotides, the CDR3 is TGCAGTGCTAGAGATCGTTCTACAGATACGCAGTATTTT. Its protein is CSARDRSTDTQYF.

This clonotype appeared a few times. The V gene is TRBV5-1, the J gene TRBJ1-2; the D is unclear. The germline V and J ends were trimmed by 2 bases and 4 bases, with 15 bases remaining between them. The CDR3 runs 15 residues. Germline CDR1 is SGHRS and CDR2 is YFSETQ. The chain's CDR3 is CASSLTAQPSYGYTF. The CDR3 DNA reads TGCGCCAGCAGCTTAACAGCCCAACCTTCCTATGGCTACACCTTC.

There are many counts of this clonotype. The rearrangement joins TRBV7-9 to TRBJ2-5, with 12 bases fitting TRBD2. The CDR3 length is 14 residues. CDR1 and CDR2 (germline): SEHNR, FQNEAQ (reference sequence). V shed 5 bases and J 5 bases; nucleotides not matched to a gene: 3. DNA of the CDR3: TGTGCCAGCAGCCCCGGGACTAGCGGGGAGACCCAGTACTTC. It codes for CASSPGTSGETQYF.

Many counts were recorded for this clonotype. The CDR3 DNA reads as TGCAGCGCTTCCGGTCCGGGACAGGGCTCTGGAAACACCATATATTTT. Residues: CSASGPGQGSGNTIYF. The chain is built from TRBV29-1 and TRBJ1-3; 9 bases map to TRBD1. The CDR3 totals 16 residues. Trimming at V came to 7 bases and at J to 0 bases, leaving 10 bases not matched to a gene. Germline lookup yields CDR1 SQVTM and CDR2 ANQGSEA.

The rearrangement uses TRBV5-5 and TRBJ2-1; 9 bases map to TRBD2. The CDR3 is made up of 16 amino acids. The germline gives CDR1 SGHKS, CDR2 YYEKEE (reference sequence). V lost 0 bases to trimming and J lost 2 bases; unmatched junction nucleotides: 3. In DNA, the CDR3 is TGTGCCAGCAGCTTGGATCGCGGGGGGGCCTACAATGAGCAGTTCTTC. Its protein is CASSLDRGGAYNEQFF.

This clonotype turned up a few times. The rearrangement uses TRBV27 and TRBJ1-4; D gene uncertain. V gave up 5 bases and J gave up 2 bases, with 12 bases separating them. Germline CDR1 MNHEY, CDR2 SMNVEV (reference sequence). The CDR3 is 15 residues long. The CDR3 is CASSLSWRTNEKLFF. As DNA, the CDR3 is TGTGCCAGCAGTCTAAGTTGGCGGACTAATGAAAAACTGTTTTTT.

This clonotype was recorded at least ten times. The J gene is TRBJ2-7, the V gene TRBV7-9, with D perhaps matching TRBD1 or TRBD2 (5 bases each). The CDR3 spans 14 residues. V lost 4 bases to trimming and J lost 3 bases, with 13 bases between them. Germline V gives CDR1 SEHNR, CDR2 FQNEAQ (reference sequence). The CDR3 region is CASSSGTNNYEQYF. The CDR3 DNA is TGTGCCAGCAGCTCCGGGACCAATAACTACGAGCAGTACTTC.

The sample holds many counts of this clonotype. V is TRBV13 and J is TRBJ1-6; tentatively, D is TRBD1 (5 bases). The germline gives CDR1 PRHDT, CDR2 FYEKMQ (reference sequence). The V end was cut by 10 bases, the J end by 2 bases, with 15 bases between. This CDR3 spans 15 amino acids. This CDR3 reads CATGRGRAYNSPLHF. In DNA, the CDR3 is TGTGCCACGGGACGGGGAAGGGCCTATAATTCACCCCTCCACTTT.

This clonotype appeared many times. The CDR3 nucleotides are TGTGCCACCCCTCTCTCTGGCGGGGGGGAGGACACCGGGGAGCTGTTTTTT. This codes for CATPLSGGGEDTGELFF. This rearrangement joins TRBV13 to TRBJ2-2; 9 bases line up with TRBD2. Germline lookup yields CDR1 PRHDT and CDR2 FYEKMQ (reference sequence). The ends lost 10 bases at V and 3 bases at J; junction bases unmatched: 15. This CDR3 is built from 17 residues.

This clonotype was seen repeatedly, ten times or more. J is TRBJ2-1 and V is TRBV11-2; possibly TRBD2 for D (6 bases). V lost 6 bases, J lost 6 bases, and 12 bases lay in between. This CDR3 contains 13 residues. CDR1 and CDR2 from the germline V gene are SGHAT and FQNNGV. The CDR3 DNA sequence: TGTGCCAGCAGTGTGACTAGTATCAATGAGCAGTTCTTC. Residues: CASSVTSINEQFF. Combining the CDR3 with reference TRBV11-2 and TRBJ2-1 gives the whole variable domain EAGVAQSPRYKIIEKRQSVAFWCNPISGHATLYWYQQILGQGPKLLIQFQNNGVVDDSQLPKDRFSAERLKGVDSTLKIQPAKLEDSAVYLCASSVTSINEQFFGPGTRLTVL.

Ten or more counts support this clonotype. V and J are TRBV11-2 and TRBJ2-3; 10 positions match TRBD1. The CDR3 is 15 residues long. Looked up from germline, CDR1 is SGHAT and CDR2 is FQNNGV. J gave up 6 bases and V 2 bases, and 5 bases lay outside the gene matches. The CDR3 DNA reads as TGTGCCAGCAGCTTATGGGGACAGGGGACGGATACGCAGTATTTT. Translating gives CASSLWGQGTDTQYF.

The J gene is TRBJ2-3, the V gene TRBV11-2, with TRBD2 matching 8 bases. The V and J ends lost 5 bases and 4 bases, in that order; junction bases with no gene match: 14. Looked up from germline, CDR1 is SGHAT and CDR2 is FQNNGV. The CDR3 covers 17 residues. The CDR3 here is CASSALGGGNVADTQYF. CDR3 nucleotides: TGTGCCAGCAGCGCCCTCGGCGGGGGGAATGTCGCAGATACGCAGTATTTT.

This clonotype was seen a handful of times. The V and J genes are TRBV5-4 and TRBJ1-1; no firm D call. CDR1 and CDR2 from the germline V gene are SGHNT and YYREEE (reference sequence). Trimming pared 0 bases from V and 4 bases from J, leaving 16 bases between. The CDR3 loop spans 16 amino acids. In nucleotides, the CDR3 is TGTGCCAGCAGCTTGGGGGTAGTCGGCACTAGCACTGAAGCTTTCTTT. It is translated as CASSLGVVGTSTEAFF.

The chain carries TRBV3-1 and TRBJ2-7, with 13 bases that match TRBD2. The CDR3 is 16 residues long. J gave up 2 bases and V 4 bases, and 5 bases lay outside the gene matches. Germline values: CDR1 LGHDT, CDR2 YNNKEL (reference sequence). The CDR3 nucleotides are TGTGCCAGCAGCCTCCTCGGGACTAGCGGGGCCTACGAGCAGTACTTC. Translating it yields CASSLLGTSGAYEQYF.

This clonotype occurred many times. CDR3 in amino acids: CSAPKQGNGETQYF. The CDR3 bases are TGCAGTGCTCCCAAACAGGGGAACGGGGAGACCCAGTACTTC. The chain couples TRBV20-1 to TRBJ2-5; 7 bases are shared with TRBD1. In germline, CDR1 is DFQATT, CDR2 SNEGSKA (reference sequence). J gave up 5 bases and V 5 bases, and 11 bases lay outside the gene matches. The CDR3 has 14 amino acids.

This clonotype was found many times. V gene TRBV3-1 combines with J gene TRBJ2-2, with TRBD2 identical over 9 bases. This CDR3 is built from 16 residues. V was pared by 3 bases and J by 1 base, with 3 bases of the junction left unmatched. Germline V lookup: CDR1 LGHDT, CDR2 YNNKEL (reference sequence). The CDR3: CASSQGGGVNTGELFF. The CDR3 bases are TGTGCCAGCAGCCAGGGCGGGGGGGTGAACACCGGGGAGCTGTTTTTT.

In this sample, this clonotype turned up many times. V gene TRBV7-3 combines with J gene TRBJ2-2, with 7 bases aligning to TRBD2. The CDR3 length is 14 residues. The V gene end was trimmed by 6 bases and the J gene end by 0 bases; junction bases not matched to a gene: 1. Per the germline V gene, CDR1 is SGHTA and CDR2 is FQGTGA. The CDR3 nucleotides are TGTGCCAGCAGGGGGGGGGCGAACACCGGGGAGCTGTTTTTT. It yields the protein CASRGGANTGELFF.

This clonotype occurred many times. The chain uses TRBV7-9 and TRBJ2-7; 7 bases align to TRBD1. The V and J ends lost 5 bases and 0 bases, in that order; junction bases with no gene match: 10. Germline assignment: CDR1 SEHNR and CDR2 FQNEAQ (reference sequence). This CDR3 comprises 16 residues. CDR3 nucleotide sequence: TGTGCCAGCAGCGCCCAAGACCGACAGGGCTCCTACGAGCAGTACTTC. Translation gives CASSAQDRQGSYEQYF.

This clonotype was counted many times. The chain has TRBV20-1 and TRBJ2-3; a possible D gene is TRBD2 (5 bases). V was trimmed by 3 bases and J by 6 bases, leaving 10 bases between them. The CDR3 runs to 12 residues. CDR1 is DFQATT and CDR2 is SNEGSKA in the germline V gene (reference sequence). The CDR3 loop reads CSASGVQDTQYF. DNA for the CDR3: TGCAGTGCTAGCGGGGTCCAGGATACGCAGTATTTT.

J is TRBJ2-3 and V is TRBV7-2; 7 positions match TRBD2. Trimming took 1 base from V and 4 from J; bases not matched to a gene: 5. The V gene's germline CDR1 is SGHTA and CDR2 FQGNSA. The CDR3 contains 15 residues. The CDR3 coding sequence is TGTGCCAGCAGCTTAGGATGGACTAGGGCAGATACGCAGTATTTT. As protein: CASSLGWTRADTQYF.